The 24 T cell receptor beta chains presented below share a single source sample, sequenced in a study of T cells in Graves' hyperthyroidism and ophthalmopathy. Amplification of TCR beta CDR3 regions was performed using RNA transcripts as template. The TCR CDR3 was amplified in a first-round RT-PCR using the HTBI primer set. TCRdb re-called the multiplex PCR reads through MiXCR, storing one row per CDR3 protein. The table shows roughly 660,000 distinct CDR3 sequences, with 17% occurring only once. Sequencing was done on a sample of blood. The receptors were gathered from a man between 50 and 59 years old with Graves' hyperthyroidism.

This clonotype was seen at least ten times. The V gene is TRBV7-8, the J gene TRBJ2-1; D perhaps matches TRBD1 (6 bases). The CDR3 covers 15 residues. The ends were cut back, 6 bases at V and 8 bases at J, with 20 bases in the middle. Germline assignment: CDR1 SGHVS and CDR2 FQNEAQ. The DNA of the CDR3 is TGTGCCAGCAGACAAGAACAGGGAGCGTACCATGAGCAGTTCTTC. Translation gives CASRQEQGAYHEQFF.

This clonotype was picked up many times. This chain connects TRBV27 to TRBJ2-7, with D possibly being TRBD1 (7 bases). Germline values: CDR1 MNHEY, CDR2 SMNVEV (reference sequence). The CDR3 length is 14 residues. With 0 bases removed from V and 6 bases from J, the gap between germline ends came to 12 bases. CDR3 coding DNA: TGTGCCAGCAGTTTATCACAGGGGAGGACCGAGCAGTACTTC. Amino acids: CASSLSQGRTEQYF.

The chain combines TRBV7-2 with TRBJ2-3; 9 bases map to TRBD2. The CDR3 has 15 residues. V dropped 3 bases and J dropped 4; count of bases not matched to a gene: 5. CDR1 and CDR2 from the germline V gene are SGHTA and FQGNSA. CDR3 nucleotides: TGTGCCAGCAGCTTGACCCGCGGGAGGGCAGATACGCAGTATTTT. It specifies CASSLTRGRADTQYF.

Concerning this clonotype: A much more abundant neighbour one base away suggests this may be a read error. The chain is built from TRBV30 and TRBJ1-1, with D possibly TRBD1 on 5 matching bases. The CDR3 is 13 residues long. Deletions cut 5 bases from V and 2 bases from J, with 12 bases between. Looked up from germline, CDR1 is GTSNPN and CDR2 is SVGIG (reference sequence). CDR3 sequence reads: CAWDSYINTEAFF. In DNA, the CDR3 is TGTGCCTGGGACAGTTACATAAACACTGAAGCTTTCTTT. The whole variable domain, filled in from reference TRBV30 and TRBJ1-1, reads SQTIHQWPATLVQPVGSPLSLECTVEGTSNPNLYWYRQAAGRGLQLLFYSVGIGQISSEVPQNLSASRPQDRQFILSSKKLLLSDSGFYLCAWDSYINTEAFFGQGTRLTVV.

There are many counts of this clonotype. This chain connects TRBV28 to TRBJ2-3, with 10 bases matching TRBD2. The ends lost 3 bases at V and 0 bases at J; junction bases unmatched: 6. CDR1 and CDR2 from the germline V gene are MDHEN and SYDVKM. This CDR3 is built from 17 residues. In nucleotides, the CDR3 is TGTGCCAGCAGTTTGCCGACTAGCGGGTTTAGCACAGATACGCAGTATTTT. Encoded protein: CASSLPTSGFSTDTQYF.

This clonotype was counted many times. V gene TRBV28 combines with J gene TRBJ1-3; no clear D. This CDR3 spans 13 amino acids. In germline, CDR1 is MDHEN, CDR2 SYDVKM. The V end lost 6 bases, the J end lost 1 base, and 7 bases lay between the germline ends. In DNA form, the CDR3 reads TGTGCCAGCAGGGGTGGTTCTGGAAACACCATATATTTT. Translation gives CASRGGSGNTIYF.

This clonotype was detected a few times. This chain uses TRBV7-3 with TRBJ2-2; TRBD1 matches at 10 bases. J was trimmed by 1 base and V by 4 bases; bases with no gene match: 6. The germline V gene encodes CDR1 SGHTA and CDR2 FQGTGA. This CDR3 region has 17 residues. The CDR3 loop is CASSSLDRGQNTGELFF. CDR3 DNA sequence: TGTGCCAGCAGCTCCCTCGACAGGGGGCAGAACACCGGGGAGCTGTTTTTT.

This clonotype was seen a handful of times. The genes are TRBV20-1 and TRBJ1-1; perhaps TRBD1 as D (6 bases). The germline V gene encodes CDR1 DFQATT and CDR2 SNEGSKA (reference sequence). CDR3 length: 11 amino acids. Trimming removed 6 bases at V and 10 bases at J, with 15 bases between. Here the CDR3 reads CSAVTGYAAFF. The CDR3 DNA reads TGCAGTGCGGTAACAGGGTATGCAGCTTTCTTT.

This clonotype came up many times. The chain recombines TRBV20-1 with TRBJ2-1; weak D call: TRBD2 (5 bases). Trimming left V 0 bases short and J 3 bases short, with 12 bases between. The germline V gene encodes CDR1 DFQATT and CDR2 SNEGSKA (reference sequence). CDR3 length: 15 residues. The CDR3 loop is CSARDWRTDYNEQFF. The DNA of the CDR3 is TGCAGTGCTAGAGACTGGCGGACTGACTACAATGAGCAGTTCTTC.

This clonotype was observed a handful of times. The chain joins TRBV13 to TRBJ2-3, with D perhaps matching TRBD2 (5 bases). The CDR3 has 16 residues. Trimming removed 3 bases from V and 2 bases from J, with 15 bases in between. Germline V lookup: CDR1 PRHDT, CDR2 FYEKMQ (reference sequence). CDR3 loop: CASSFRVDSFTDTQYF. The DNA of the CDR3 is TGTGCCAGCAGCTTTCGAGTGGACTCTTTCACAGATACGCAGTATTTT.

In this sample, this clonotype turned up a few times. The rearrangement links TRBV12-3 or TRBV12-4 to TRBJ2-5, with a possible D match to TRBD2 (6 bases). The CDR3 covers 12 residues. V lost 8 bases and J lost 0, with 7 bases in between. CDR3 protein: CASGGYQETQYF. The CDR3 nucleotides are TGTGCCAGCGGGGGGTACCAAGAGACCCAGTACTTC.

CDR3 coding DNA: TGCAGTGCTCAGACAGTTTCCCCCCAGCATTTT. Protein: CSAQTVSPQHF. This chain uses TRBV20-1 with TRBJ1-5; a weak D match, TRBD1 (5 bases). The V and J ends lost 5 bases and 10 bases respectively, with 12 bases between them. The germline gives CDR1 DFQATT, CDR2 SNEGSKA (reference sequence). The CDR3 has 11 amino acids.

This chain joins TRBV13 and TRBJ2-5, with 7 positions matching TRBD2. Looked up from germline, CDR1 is PRHDT and CDR2 is FYEKMQ (reference sequence). This CDR3 spans 17 amino acids. With 0 bases clipped from V and 2 bases from J, the junction kept 9 bases outside the gene matches. CDR3 sequence: CASSLGRRLAVQETQYF. CDR3 coding DNA: TGTGCCAGCAGCTTAGGCCGTAGACTAGCCGTGCAAGAGACCCAGTACTTC.

V is TRBV20-1 and J is TRBJ2-7; D is possibly TRBD1 or TRBD2 (5 bases each). CDR3 length: 14 residues. Germline values: CDR1 DFQATT, CDR2 SNEGSKA (reference sequence). The CDR3 region has the DNA TGCAGCACAAATCGCCCAGGGAGCTCCTACGAGCAGTACTTC. The encoded protein is CSTNRPGSSYEQYF.

V usage is TRBV28 and J usage is TRBJ2-7; D unresolved. Germline CDR1 reads MDHEN; CDR2 reads SYDVKM. The CDR3 loop spans 12 amino acids. V lost 7 bases to trimming and J lost 1 base, with 8 bases between them. The CDR3 region is CASIGLSYEQYF. CDR3 coding DNA: TGTGCCAGCATAGGCTTGTCCTACGAGCAGTACTTC. The whole variable domain, remainder taken from reference TRBV28 and TRBJ2-7, is DVKVTQSSRYLVKRTGEKVFLECVQDMDHENMFWYRQDPGLGLRLIYFSYDVKMKEKGDIPEGYSVSREKKERFSLILESASTNQTSMYLCASIGLSYEQYFGPGTRLTVT.

The rearrangement uses TRBV28 and TRBJ2-1; 8 bases fit TRBD1. The V gene end was trimmed by 4 bases and the J gene end by 5 bases; junction bases not matched to a gene: 4. This CDR3 is built from 14 residues. Germline values: CDR1 MDHEN, CDR2 SYDVKM. CDR3 nucleotide sequence: TGTGCCAGCAGTTGGACAGGGACGCACAATGAGCAGTTCTTC. Protein product: CASSWTGTHNEQFF.

This clonotype has just a few counts. CDR3 DNA sequence: TGCAGCGTTGAATCCCCGGGTCTCTATGGCTACACCTTC. Its protein is CSVESPGLYGYTF. The V and J genes are TRBV29-1 and TRBJ1-2; D uncertain. CDR3 size: 13 residues. Looked up from germline, CDR1 is SQVTM and CDR2 is ANQGSEA. The V end lost 2 bases, the J end lost 4 bases, and 11 bases lay between the germline ends.

The sample holds a few counts of this clonotype. The chain has TRBV5-4 and TRBJ1-6; D might be TRBD1 (6 bases). Looked up from germline, CDR1 is SGHNT and CDR2 is YYREEE (reference sequence). Trimming took off 2 bases at V and 9 bases at J, with 12 bases between the two ends. This CDR3 contains 14 residues. CDR3 sequence: CASSFQQGGSPLHF. The CDR3 DNA is TGTGCCAGCAGCTTCCAACAGGGAGGTTCACCCCTCCACTTT.

The chain has TRBV4-3 and TRBJ2-7; TRBD2 matches at 10 bases. J gave up 6 bases and V 0 bases, and 8 bases lay outside the gene matches. CDR3 length: 16 residues. CDR1 is LGHNA, CDR2 YSLEER, per germline. The DNA for the CDR3 is TGCGCCAGCAGCCAAGACGCTAGCGGGAGATCTTTCGAGCAGTACTTC. Translating gives CASSQDASGRSFEQYF.

This chain connects TRBV7-3 to TRBJ2-3; D gene unclear. V lost 3 bases, J lost 5 bases, and 9 bases lay in between. The CDR3 contains 13 residues. Germline V gene sequence: CDR1 SGHTA, CDR2 FQGTGA. This chain's CDR3 is CASSFSEKDTQYF. Here the CDR3 DNA reads TGTGCCAGCAGCTTCTCTGAAAAAGATACGCAGTATTTT.

This clonotype occurred a few times. The chain combines TRBV5-1 with TRBJ1-6, with D unclear. The CDR3 loop spans 14 amino acids. Germline V CDR1 and CDR2: SGHRS, YFSETQ. Deletions cut 2 bases from V and 8 bases from J, with 11 bases between. CDR3: CASSFPERDSPLHF. The CDR3 DNA reads as TGCGCCAGCAGCTTCCCGGAAAGGGATTCACCCCTCCACTTT. Variable domain in full (rest from reference TRBV5-1 and TRBJ1-6): KAGVTQTPRYLIKTRGQQVTLSCSPISGHRSVSWYQQTPGQGLQFLFEYFSETQRNKGNFPGRFSGRQFSNSRSEMNVSTLELGDSALYLCASSFPERDSPLHFGNGTRLTVT.

This clonotype appeared many times. V and J are TRBV12-3 or TRBV12-4 and TRBJ1-2; TRBD1 matches at 9 bases. The CDR3 is made up of 12 amino acids. V shed 9 bases and J 7 bases; nucleotides not matched to a gene: 6. The CDR3 here is CASKQGAGGYTF. CDR3 in DNA: TGTGCCAGTAAACAGGGGGCAGGTGGCTACACCTTC.

The CDR3 loop is CATNRANRNQPQHF. In DNA form, the CDR3 reads TGTGCCACAAACCGGGCAAATCGCAATCAGCCCCAGCATTTT. The V and J genes are TRBV19 and TRBJ1-5; no clear D. The CDR3 sequence is 14 residues long. V was trimmed by 10 bases and J by 2 bases, leaving 15 bases between them. The V gene's germline CDR1 is LNHDA and CDR2 SQIVND (reference sequence).

This clonotype was seen repeatedly, ten times or more. The CDR3 DNA follows: TGTGCCAGCAGTTTTGGGTCTAGCGGAAGCACAGATACGCAGTATTTT. Its translation: CASSFGSSGSTDTQYF. V is TRBV27 and J is TRBJ2-3; 7 bases fit TRBD2. Germline V gives CDR1 MNHEY, CDR2 SMNVEV (reference sequence). V trimming: 3 bases; J trimming: 0 bases; junction bases outside the gene matches: 6. CDR3 length: 16 amino acids.